Sequencing of this T cell receptor beta chain was carried out in a study of T cell repertoires in cytomegalovirus infection (dated by TCRdb to between 2018 and 2021). Study-wide context: Because public TCR beta signatures pointed to carriage of CMV infection together with the matching HLA type, the HLA type of each donor mattered for the analysis.

Taken from cysteine to phenylalanine, the CDR3 has 13 residues. The sequence is cut down to CDR3 DNA, 39 bases in frame from base 1. Trimming removed 2 bases from V and 8 bases from J, leaving 12 bases between the germline ends. The investigation overall reported the following: In the ex vivo response, HLA-C-restricted CMV-specific TCR beta clonotypes were dominant, and in two of eight donors the single most frequent clonotype came from this HLA-C-restricted group. Carriers of CMV infection plus the relevant HLA type were discriminated by the cumulative frequency of public TCR beta family members in the study cohort and in an independent approximately 340-donor cohort.

The instrument given in TCRdb is Illumina HiSeq 1500. TCRdb cleaned the public reads at Q25 with fastp, built clones with MiXCR and kept in-frame beta chains. Each entry is one CDR3 protein sequence, shown with its most common DNA and genes. This sample comprises about 310,000 distinct CDR3 sequences, 15% to 20% of them detected only once. Of the sample, more than 10% is held by the ten largest clones. This clonotype was seen many times. Its antigen is not yet known. The input lacks base qualities; no much larger clone sits a single base away. Sequencing was carried out using PBMCs. This TCR derives from a human donor in good health (CMV status not recorded). Some clones in this sample may be carry-over from other donors' samples. This chain joins TRBV12-3 or TRBV12-4 to TRBJ1-2; no D gene is confidently identified. CDR3 protein: CASSLRNGVGYTF. The DNA sequence is TGTGCCAGCAGTTTAAGGAACGGGGTAGGCTACACCTTC.